The clone carrying this T cell receptor (beta chain) is a singleton in its sample. Antigen unknown. This sample was included in a study of post-analysis software for immune sequencing data. Broader study findings: Elevated frequency relative to controls characterized several TRBV segments in patients, TRBV5-6, TRBV5-1 and TRBV20-1 among them.

From germline, CDR1 is MNHNS and CDR2 SASEGT. The CDR3 has 15 residues. TCR beta cDNA libraries included unique molecular identifiers. TCRdb redid the calling of the PCR reads with MiXCR, one entry per CDR3 protein. The table has about 400,000 distinct CDR3 sequences, about a third seen once. This TCR came from a girl aged 5-17 years with multiple sclerosis. Sequencing was carried out using blood. The V and J genes are TRBV6-1 and TRBJ2-5; no clear D. The J call may be in error: the DNA end matches TRBJ2-7 better. The CDR3 DNA reads as TGTGCCAGCAGTGAAGCGCGAATGGTGGGTGGCGAGCAGTACTTC. Amino acids: CASSEARMVGGEQYF.